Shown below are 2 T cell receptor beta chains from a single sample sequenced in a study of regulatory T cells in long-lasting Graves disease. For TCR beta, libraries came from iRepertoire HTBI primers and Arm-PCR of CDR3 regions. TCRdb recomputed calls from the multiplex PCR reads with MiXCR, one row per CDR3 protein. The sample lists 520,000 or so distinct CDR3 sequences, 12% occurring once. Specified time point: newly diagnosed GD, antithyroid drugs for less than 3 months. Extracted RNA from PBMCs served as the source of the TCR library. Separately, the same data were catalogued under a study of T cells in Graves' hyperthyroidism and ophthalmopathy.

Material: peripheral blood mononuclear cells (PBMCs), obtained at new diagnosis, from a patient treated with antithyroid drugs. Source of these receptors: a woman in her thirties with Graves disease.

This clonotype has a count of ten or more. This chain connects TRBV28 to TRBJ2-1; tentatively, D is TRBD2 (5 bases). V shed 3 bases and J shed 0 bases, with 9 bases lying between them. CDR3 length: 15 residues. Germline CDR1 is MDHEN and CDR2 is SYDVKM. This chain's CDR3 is CASSFISGSYNEQFF. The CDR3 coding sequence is TGTGCCAGCAGTTTTATAAGCGGCTCCTACAATGAGCAGTTCTTC.

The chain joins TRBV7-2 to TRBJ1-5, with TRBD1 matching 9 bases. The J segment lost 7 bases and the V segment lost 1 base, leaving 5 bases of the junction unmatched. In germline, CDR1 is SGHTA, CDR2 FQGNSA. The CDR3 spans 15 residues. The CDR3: CASSLGSGTGQPQHF. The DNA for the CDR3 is TGTGCCAGCAGCTTAGGGTCCGGGACAGGGCAGCCCCAGCATTTT.